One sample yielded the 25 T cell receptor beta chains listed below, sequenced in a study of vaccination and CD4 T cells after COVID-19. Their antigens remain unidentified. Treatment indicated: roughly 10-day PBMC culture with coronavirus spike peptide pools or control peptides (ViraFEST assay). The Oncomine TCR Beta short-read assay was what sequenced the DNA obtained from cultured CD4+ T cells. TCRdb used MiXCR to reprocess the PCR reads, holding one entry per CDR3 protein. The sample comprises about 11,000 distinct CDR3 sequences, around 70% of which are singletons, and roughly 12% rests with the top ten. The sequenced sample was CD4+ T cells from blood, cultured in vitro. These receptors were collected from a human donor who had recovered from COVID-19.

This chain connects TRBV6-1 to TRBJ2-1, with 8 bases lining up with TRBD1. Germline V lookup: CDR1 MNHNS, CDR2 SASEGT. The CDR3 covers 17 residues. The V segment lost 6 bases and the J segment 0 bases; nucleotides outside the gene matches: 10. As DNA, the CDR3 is TGTGCCAGCAGGCTCCGGGACAGGATGGACTCCTACAATGAGCAGTTCTTC. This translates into CASRLRDRMDSYNEQFF.

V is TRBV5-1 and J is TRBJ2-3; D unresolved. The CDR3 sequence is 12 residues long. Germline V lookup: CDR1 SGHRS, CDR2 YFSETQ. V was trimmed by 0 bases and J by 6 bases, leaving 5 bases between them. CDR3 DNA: TGCGCCAGCAGCTTGGAACCCGATACGCAGTATTTT. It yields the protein CASSLEPDTQYF.

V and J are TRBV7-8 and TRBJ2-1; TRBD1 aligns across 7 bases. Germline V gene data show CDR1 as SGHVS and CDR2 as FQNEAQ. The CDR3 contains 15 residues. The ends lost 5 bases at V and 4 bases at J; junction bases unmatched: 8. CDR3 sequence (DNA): TGTGCCAGCAGCACCCGGGACAGACATTACAATGAGCAGTTCTTC. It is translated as CASSTRDRHYNEQFF.

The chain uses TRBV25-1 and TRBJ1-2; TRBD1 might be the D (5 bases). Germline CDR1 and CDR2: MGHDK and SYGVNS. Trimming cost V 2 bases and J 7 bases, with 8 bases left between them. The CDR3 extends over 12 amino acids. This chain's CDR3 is CASSEVGGGYTF. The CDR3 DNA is TGTGCCAGCAGTGAAGTTGGGGGTGGCTACACCTTC.

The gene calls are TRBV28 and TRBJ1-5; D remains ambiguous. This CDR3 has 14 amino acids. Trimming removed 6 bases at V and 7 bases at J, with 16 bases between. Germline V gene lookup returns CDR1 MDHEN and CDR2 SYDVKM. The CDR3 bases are TGTGCCAGCAGCTCAAGGAGGGCGGAACAGCCCCAGCATTTT. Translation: CASSSRRAEQPQHF.

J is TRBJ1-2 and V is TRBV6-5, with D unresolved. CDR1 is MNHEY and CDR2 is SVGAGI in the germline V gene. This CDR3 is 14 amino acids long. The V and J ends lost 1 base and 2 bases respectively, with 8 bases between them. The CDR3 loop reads CASSYFGANYGYTF. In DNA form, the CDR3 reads TGTGCCAGCAGTTACTTCGGAGCGAACTATGGCTACACCTTC.

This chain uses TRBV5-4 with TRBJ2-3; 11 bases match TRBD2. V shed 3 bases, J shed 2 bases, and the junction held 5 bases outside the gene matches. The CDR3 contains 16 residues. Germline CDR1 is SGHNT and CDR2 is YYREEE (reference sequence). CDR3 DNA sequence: TGTGCCAGCAGCTCCAAACTAGCGGGAGCCACAGATACGCAGTATTTT. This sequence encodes CASSSKLAGATDTQYF.

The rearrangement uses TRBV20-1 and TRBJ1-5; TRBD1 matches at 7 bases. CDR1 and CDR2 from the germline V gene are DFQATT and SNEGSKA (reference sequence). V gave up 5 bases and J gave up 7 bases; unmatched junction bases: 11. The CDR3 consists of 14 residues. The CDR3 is CSAPPRQGPQPQHF. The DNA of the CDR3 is TGCAGTGCTCCTCCGAGACAGGGCCCACAGCCCCAGCATTTT.

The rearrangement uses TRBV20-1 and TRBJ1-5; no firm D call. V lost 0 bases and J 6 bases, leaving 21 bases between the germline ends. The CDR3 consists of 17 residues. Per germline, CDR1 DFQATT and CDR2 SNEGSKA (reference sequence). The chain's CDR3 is CSARDGQKRGFAQPQHF. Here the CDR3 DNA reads TGCAGTGCTAGAGATGGGCAGAAACGGGGTTTTGCTCAGCCCCAGCATTTT.

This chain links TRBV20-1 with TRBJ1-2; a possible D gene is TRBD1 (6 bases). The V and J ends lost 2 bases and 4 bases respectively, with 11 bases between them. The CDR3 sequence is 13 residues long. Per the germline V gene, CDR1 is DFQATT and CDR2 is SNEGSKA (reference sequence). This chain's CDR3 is CSARPTGSYGYTF. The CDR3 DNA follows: TGCAGTGCTAGACCAACAGGGAGCTATGGCTACACCTTC.

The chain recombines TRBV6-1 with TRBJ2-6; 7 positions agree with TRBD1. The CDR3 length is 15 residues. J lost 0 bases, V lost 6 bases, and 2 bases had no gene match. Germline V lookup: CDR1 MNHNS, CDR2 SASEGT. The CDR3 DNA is TGTGCCAGCAGGGCAGGGGGCTCTGGGGCCAACGTCCTGACTTTC. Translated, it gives CASRAGGSGANVLTF.

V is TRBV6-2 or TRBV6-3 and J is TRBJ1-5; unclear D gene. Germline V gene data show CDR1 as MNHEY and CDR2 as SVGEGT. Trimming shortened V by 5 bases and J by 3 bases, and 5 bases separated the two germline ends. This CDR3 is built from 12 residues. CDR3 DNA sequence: TGTGCCAGCAGTCAGACCAATCAGCCCCAGCATTTT. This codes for CASSQTNQPQHF.

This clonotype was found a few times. The DNA for the CDR3 is TGTGCCATCAGTGAGACGGGCACAGTCTCTTTGTACAATGAGCAGTTCTTC. Protein: CAISETGTVSLYNEQFF. This chain connects TRBV10-3 to TRBJ2-1; no reliable D call. Trimming removed 2 bases at V and 4 bases at J, with 18 bases between. The CDR3 is 17 residues long. CDR1 is ENHRY and CDR2 is SYGVKD in the germline V gene.

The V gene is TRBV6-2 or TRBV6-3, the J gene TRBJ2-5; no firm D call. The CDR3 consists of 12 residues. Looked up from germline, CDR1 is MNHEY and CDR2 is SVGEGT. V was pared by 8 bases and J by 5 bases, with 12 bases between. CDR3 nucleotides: TGTGCCAGCTCGAGCGTTCGGGAGACCCAGTACTTC. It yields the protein CASSSVRETQYF.

The CDR3 reads CSAVYGYTF. The CDR3 coding sequence is TGCAGTGCCGTGTATGGCTACACCTTC. V gene TRBV20-1 combines with J gene TRBJ1-2, with no clear D. Germline CDR1 reads DFQATT; CDR2 reads SNEGSKA (reference sequence). Trimming cost V 6 bases and J 5 bases, with 4 bases left between them. The CDR3 runs 9 residues.

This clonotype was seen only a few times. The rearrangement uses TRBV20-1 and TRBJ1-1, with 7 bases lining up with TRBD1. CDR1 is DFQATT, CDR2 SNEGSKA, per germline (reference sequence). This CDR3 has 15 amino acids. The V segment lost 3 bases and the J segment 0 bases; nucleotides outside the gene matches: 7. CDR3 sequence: CSASRQGPMNTEAFF. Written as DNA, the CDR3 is TGCAGTGCTAGTAGACAGGGCCCAATGAACACTGAAGCTTTCTTT.

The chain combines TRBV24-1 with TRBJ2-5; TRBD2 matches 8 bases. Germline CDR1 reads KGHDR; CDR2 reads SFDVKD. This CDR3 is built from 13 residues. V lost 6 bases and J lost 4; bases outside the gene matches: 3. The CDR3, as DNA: TGTGCCACCAGTCCGGGAGGGACAGAGACCCAGTACTTC. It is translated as CATSPGGTETQYF.

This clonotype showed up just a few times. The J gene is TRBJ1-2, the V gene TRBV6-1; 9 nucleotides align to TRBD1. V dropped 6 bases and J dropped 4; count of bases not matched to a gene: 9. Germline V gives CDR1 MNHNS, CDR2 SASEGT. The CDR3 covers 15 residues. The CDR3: CASSELQGASYGYTF. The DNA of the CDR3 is TGTGCCAGCAGCGAACTACAGGGGGCAAGCTATGGCTACACCTTC.

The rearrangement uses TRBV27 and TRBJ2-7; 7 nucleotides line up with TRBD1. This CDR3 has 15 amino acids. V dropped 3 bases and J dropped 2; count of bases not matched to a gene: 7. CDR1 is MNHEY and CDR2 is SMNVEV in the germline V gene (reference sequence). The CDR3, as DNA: TGTGCCAGCAGTTTTAGGGGGCTACGGGCCTACGAGCAGTACTTC. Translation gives CASSFRGLRAYEQYF.

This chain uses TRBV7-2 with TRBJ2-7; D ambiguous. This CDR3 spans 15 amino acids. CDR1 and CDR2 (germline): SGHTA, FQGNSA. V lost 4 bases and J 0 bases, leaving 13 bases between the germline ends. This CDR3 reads CASSSAGGSSYEQYF. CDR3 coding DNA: TGTGCCAGCAGCTCTGCCGGCGGAAGCTCCTACGAGCAGTACTTC. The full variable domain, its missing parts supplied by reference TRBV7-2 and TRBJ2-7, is GAGVSQSPSNKVTEKGKDVELRCDPISGHTALYWYRQSLGQGLEFLIYFQGNSAPDKSGLPSDRFSAERTGGSVSTLTIQRTQQEDSAVYLCASSSAGGSSYEQYFGPGTRLTVT.

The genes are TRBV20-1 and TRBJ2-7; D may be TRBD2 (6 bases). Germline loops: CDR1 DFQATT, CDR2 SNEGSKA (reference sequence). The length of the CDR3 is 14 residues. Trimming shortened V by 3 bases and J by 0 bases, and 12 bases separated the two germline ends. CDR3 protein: CSASSSGPSYEQYF. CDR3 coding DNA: TGCAGTGCTAGTAGTAGCGGACCCTCCTACGAGCAGTACTTC.

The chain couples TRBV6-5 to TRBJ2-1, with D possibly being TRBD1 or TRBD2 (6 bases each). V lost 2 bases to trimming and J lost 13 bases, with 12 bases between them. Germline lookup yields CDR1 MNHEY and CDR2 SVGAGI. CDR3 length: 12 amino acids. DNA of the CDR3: TGTGCCAGCAGTTACGGGGGGCCTAAACAGTTCTTC. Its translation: CASSYGGPKQFF.

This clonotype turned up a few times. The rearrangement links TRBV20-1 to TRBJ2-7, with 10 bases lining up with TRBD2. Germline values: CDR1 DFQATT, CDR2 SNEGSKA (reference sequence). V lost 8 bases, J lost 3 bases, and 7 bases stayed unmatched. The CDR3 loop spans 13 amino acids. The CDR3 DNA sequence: TGCAGTTCTGGTAGCGGGGGGAACTACGAGCAGTACTTC. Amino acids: CSSGSGGNYEQYF.

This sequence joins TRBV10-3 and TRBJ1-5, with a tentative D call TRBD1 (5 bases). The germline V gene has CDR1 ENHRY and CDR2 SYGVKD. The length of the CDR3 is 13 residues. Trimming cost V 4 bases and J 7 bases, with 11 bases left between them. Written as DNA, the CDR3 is TGTGCCATCAGTGCAGGACAAGGGCAGCCCCAGCATTTT. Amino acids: CAISAGQGQPQHF.

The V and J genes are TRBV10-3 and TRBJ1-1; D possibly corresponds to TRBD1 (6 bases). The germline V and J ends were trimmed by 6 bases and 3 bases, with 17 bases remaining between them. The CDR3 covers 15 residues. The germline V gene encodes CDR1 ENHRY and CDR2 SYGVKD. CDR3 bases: TGTGCCATCAGCGAACAACAGGGAGGGCACACTGAAGCTTTCTTT. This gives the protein CAISEQQGGHTEAFF.